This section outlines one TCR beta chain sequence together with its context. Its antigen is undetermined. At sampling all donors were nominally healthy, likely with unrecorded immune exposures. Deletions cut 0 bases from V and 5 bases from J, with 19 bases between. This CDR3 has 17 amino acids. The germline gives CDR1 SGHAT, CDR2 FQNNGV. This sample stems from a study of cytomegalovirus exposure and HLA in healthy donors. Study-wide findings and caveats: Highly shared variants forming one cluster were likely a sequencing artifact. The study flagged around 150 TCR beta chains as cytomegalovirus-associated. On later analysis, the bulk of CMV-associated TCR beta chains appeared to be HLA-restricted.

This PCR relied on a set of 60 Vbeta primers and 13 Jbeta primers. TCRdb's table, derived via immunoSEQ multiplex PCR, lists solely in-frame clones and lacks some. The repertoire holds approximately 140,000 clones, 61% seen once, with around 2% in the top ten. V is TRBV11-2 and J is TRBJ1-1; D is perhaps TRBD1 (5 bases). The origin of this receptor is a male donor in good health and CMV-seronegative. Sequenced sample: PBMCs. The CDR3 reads CASSLDFLRQGETEAFF. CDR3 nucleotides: TGTGCCAGCAGCTTAGATTTTCTCCGGCAGGGTGAAACTGAAGCTTTCTTT.